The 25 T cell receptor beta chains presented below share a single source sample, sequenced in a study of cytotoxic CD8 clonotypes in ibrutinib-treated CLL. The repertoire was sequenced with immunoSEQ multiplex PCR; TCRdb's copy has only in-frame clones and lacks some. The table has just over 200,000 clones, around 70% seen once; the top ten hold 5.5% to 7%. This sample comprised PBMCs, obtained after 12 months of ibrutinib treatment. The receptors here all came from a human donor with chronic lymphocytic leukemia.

CDR3 sequence reads: CASSELAGIFINDNEQFF. The CDR3 nucleotides read TGTGCCAGCAGCGAATTAGCGGGGATTTTCATAAACGACAATGAGCAGTTCTTC. This chain connects TRBV5-6 to TRBJ2-1; TRBD2 aligns across 8 bases. V dropped 4 bases and J dropped 5; count of bases not matched to a gene: 17. This CDR3 comprises 18 residues. Germline CDR1 and CDR2: SGHDT and YYEEEE. The variable domain in full, completed from reference TRBV5-6 and TRBJ2-1, reads DAGVTQSPTHLIKTRGQQVTLRCSPKSGHDTVSWYQQALGQGPQFIFQYYEEEERQRGNFPDRFSGHQFPNYSSELNVNALLLGDSALYLCASSELAGIFINDNEQFFGPGTRLTVL.

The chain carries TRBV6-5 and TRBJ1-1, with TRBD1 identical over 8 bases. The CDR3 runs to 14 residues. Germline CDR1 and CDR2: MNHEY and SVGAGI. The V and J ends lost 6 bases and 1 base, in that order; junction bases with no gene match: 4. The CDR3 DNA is TGTGCCAGCAGCGGGACAGGCAGGAACACTGAAGCTTTCTTT. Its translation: CASSGTGRNTEAFF.

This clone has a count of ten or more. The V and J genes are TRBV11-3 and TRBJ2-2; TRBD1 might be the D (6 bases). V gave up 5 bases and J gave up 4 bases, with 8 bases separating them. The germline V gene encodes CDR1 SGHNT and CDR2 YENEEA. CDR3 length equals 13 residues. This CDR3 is CASSTGSTGELFF. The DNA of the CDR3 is TGTGCCAGCAGCACAGGGAGCACCGGGGAGCTGTTTTTT.

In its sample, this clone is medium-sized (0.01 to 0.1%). The CDR3 sequence is CASSVAAGHRGYTF. The CDR3, as DNA: TGTGCCAGCAGCGTAGCCGCAGGTCATAGGGGCTACACCTTC. The chain couples TRBV9 to TRBJ1-2; D is ambiguous. Trimming cost V 0 bases and J 8 bases, with 14 bases left between them. CDR1 is SGDLS and CDR2 is YYNGEE in the germline V gene. The CDR3 extends over 14 amino acids.

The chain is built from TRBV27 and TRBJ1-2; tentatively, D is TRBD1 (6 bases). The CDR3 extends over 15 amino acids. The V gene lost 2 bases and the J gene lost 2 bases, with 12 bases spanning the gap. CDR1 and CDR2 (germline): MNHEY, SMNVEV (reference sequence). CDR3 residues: CASSLKWDNNYGYTF. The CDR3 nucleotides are TGTGCCAGCAGTTTAAAATGGGACAACAACTATGGCTACACCTTC.

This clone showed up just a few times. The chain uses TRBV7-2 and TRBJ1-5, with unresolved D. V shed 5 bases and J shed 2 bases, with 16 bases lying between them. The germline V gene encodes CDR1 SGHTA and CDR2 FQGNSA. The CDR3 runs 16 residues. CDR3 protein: CASSGQPLTGNQPQHF. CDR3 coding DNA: TGTGCCAGCAGCGGGCAACCTCTTACCGGCAATCAGCCCCAGCATTTT.

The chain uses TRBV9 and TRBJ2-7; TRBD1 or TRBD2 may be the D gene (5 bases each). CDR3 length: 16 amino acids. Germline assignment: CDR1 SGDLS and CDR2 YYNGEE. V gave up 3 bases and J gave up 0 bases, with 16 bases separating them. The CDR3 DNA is TGTGCCAGCAGCGCAACCGGGACGTCCTACTCCTACGAGCAGTACTTC. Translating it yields CASSATGTSYSYEQYF.

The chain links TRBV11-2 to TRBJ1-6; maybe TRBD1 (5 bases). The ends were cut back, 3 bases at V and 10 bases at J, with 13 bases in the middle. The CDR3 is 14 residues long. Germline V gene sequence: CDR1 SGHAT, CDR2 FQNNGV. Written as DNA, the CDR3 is TGTGCCAGCAGCTTTAAGACAGCGGTCTCACCCCTCCACTTT. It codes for CASSFKTAVSPLHF.

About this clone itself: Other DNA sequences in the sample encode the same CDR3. This CDR3 is CASSVGGQGGYGYTF. CDR3 DNA: TGTGCCAGCAGCGTAGGTGGACAGGGAGGATATGGCTACACCTTC. The chain uses TRBV9 and TRBJ1-2, with 8 positions matching TRBD1. Per the germline V gene, CDR1 is SGDLS and CDR2 is YYNGEE. This CDR3 is built from 15 residues. V was pared by 0 bases and J by 5 bases, with 6 bases of the junction left unmatched.

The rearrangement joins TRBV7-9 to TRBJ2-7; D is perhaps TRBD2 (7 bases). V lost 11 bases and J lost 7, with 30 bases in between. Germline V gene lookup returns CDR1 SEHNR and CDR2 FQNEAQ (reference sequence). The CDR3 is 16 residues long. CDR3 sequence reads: CALGEQGGGLTLEQYF. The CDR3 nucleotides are TGTGCCCTGGGGGAGCAGGGCGGGGGCCTAACCTTGGAGCAGTACTTC.

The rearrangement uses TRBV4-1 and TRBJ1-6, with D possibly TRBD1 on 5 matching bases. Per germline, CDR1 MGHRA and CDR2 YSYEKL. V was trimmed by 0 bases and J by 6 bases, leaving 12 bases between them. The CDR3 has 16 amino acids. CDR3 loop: CASSQEGAVGNSPLHF. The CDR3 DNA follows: TGCGCCAGCAGCCAAGAAGGGGCGGTAGGTAATTCACCCCTCCACTTT.

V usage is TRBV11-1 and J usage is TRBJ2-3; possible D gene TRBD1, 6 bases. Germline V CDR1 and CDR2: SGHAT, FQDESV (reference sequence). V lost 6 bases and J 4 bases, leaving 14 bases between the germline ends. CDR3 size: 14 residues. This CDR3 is CASRTGLQPDTQYF. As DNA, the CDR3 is TGTGCCAGCAGAACAGGGCTCCAGCCAGATACGCAGTATTTT.

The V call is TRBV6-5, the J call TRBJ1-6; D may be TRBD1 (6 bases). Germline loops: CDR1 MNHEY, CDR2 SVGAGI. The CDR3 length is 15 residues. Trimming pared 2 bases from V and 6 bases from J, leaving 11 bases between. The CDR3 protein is CASSYHGQINSPLHF. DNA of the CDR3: TGTGCCAGCAGTTACCATGGACAGATTAATTCACCCCTCCACTTT.

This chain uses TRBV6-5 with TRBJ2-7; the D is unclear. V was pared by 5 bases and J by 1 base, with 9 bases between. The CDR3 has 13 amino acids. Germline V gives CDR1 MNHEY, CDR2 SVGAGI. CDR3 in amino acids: CASSRTASYEQYF. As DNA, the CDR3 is TGTGCCAGCAGTAGGACCGCGTCCTACGAGCAGTACTTC.

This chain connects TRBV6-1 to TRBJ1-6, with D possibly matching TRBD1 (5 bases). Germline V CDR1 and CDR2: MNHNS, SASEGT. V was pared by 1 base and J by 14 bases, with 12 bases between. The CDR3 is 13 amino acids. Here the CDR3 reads CASSEVEGPTLHF. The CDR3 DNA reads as TGTGCCAGCAGTGAAGTGGAGGGGCCCACCCTCCACTTT.

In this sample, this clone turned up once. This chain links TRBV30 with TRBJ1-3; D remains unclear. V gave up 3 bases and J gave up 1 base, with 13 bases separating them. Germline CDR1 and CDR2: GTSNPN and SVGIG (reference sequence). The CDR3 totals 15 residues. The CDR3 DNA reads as TGTGCCTGGAGAGAACGTCGCGGGTCTGGAAACACCATATATTTT. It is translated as CAWRERRGSGNTIYF.

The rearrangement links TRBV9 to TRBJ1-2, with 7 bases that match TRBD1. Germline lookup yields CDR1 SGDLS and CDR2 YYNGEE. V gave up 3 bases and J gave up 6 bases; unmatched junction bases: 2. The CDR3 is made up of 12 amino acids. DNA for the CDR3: TGTGCCAGCAGCGCCGACAGGGATGGCTACACCTTC. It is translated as CASSADRDGYTF.

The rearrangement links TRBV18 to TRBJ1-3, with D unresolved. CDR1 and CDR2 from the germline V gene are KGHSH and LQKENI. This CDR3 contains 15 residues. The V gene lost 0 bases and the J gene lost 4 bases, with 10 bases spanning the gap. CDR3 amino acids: CASSPPRGNGNTIYF. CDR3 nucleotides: TGTGCCAGCTCACCACCTCGGGGTAACGGAAACACCATATATTTT.

CDR3 coding DNA: TGTGCCAGCAGCCATCAGGTTGTGAGCGAGCAGTACTTC. It codes for CASSHQVVSEQYF. The rearrangement uses TRBV11-2 and TRBJ2-7; D gene uncertain. The V end was cut by 5 bases, the J end by 6 bases, with 14 bases between. The CDR3 runs to 13 residues. The V gene's germline CDR1 is SGHAT and CDR2 FQNNGV.

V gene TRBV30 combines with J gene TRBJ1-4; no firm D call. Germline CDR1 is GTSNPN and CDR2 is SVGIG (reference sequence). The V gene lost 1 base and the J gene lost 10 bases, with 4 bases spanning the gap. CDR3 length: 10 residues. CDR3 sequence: CAWSEAKLFF. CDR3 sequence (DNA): TGTGCCTGGAGTGAAGCAAAACTGTTTTTT.

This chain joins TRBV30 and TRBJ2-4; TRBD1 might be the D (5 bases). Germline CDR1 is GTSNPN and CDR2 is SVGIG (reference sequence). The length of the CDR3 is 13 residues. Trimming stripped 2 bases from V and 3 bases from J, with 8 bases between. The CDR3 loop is CAWSSGYKNIQYF. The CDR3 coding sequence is TGTGCCTGGAGTTCAGGGTACAAAAACATTCAGTACTTC. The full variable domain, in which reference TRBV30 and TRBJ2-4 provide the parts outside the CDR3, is SQTIHQWPATLVQPVGSPLSLECTVEGTSNPNLYWYRQAAGRGLQLLFYSVGIGQISSEVPQNLSASRPQDRQFILSSKKLLLSDSGFYLCAWSSGYKNIQYFGAGTRLSVL.

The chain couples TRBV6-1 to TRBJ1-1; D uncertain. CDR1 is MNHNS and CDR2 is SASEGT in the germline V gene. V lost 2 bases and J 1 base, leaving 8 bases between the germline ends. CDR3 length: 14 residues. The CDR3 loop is CASSEKTRNTEAFF. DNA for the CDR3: TGTGCCAGCAGTGAAAAGACGAGGAACACTGAAGCTTTCTTT.

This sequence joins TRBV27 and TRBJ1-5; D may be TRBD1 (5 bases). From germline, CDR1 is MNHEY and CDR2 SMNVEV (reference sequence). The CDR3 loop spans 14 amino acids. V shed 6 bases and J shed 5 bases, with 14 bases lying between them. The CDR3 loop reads CASSLFQGDQPQHF. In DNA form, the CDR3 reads TGTGCCAGCAGCCTTTTTCAGGGAGATCAGCCCCAGCATTTT.

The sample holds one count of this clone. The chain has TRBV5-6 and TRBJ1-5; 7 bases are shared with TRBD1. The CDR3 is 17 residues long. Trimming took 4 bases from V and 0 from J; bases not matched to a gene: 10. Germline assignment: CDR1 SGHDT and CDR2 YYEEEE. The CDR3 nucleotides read TGTGCCAGCAGCCTGGTAAGGGGGCGACGTAGCAATCAGCCCCAGCATTTT. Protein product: CASSLVRGRRSNQPQHF.

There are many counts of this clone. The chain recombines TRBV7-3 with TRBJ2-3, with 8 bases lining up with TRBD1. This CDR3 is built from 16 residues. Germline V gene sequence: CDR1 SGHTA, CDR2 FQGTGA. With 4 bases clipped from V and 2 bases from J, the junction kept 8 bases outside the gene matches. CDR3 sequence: CASSSRTGPSTDTQYF. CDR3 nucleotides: TGTGCCAGCAGCTCAAGGACAGGGCCCTCCACAGATACGCAGTATTTT.